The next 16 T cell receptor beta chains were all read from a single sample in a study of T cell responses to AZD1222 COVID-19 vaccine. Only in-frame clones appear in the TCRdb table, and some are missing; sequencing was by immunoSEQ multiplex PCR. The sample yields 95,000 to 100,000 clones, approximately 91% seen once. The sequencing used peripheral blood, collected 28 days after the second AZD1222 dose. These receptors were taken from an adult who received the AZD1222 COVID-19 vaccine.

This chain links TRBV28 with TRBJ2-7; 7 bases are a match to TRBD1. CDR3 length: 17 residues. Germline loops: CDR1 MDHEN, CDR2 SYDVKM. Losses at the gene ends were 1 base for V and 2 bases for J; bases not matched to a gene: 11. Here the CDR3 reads CASSLLGFGQGAYEQYF. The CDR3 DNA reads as TGTGCCAGCAGTTTATTAGGTTTCGGGCAGGGGGCCTACGAGCAGTACTTC.

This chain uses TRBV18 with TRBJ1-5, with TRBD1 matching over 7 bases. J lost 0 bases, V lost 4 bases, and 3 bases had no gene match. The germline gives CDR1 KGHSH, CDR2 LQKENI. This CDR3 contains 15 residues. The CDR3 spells CASSLGTDSNQPQHF. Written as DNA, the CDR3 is TGTGCCAGCTCACTAGGGACAGATAGCAATCAGCCCCAGCATTTT. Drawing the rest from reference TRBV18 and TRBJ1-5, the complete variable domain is NAGVMQNPRHLVRRRGQEARLRCSPMKGHSHVYWYRQLPEEGLKFMVYLQKENIIDESGMPKERFSAEFPKEGPSILRIQQVVRGDSAAYFCASSLGTDSNQPQHFGDGTRLSIL.

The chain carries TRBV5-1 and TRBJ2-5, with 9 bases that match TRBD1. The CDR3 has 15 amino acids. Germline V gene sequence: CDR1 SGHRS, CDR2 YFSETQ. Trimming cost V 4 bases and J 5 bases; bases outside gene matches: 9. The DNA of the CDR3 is TGCGCCAGCAGCCGACATACGGGGACAGGGGAGACCCAGTACTTC. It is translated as CASSRHTGTGETQYF.

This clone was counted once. CDR3 in amino acids: CASSQNPSSYEQYF. CDR3 sequence (DNA): TGTGCCAGCAGCCAAAACCCCAGCTCCTACGAGCAGTACTTC. The chain joins TRBV3-1 (or the pseudogene TRBV3-2) to TRBJ2-7; D remains ambiguous. The CDR3 length is 14 residues. The germline gives CDR1 LGHDT, CDR2 YNNKEL (reference sequence). The ends were cut back, 2 bases at V and 0 bases at J, with 8 bases in the middle.

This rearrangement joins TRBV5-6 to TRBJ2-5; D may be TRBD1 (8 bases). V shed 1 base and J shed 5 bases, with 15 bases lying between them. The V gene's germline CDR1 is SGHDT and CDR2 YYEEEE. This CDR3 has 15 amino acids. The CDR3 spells CASSLFDRGGETQYF. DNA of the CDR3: TGTGCCAGCAGCTTGTTCGACAGGGGAGGGGAGACCCAGTACTTC.

The CDR3 DNA reads TGTGCCAGCAGCTTAATGGCGAGCACAGATACGCAGTATTTT. It translates to CASSLMASTDTQYF. The chain has TRBV7-2 and TRBJ2-3; D gene uncertain. CDR3 length: 14 residues. The V end was cut by 2 bases, the J end by 0 bases, with 6 bases between. Germline values: CDR1 SGHTA, CDR2 FQGNSA.

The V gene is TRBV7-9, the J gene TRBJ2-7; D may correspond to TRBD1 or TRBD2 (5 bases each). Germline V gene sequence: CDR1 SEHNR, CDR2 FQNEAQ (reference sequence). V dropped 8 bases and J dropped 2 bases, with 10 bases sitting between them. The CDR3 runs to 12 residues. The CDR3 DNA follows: TGTGCCAGCGACAGCGGAACCTACGAGCAGTACTTC. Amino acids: CASDSGTYEQYF. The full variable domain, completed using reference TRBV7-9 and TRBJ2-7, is DTGVSQNPRHKITKRGQNVTFRCDPISEHNRLYWYRQTLGQGPEFLTYFQNEAQLEKSRLLSDRFSAERPKGSFSTLEIQRTEQGDSAMYLCASDSGTYEQYFGPGTRLTVT.

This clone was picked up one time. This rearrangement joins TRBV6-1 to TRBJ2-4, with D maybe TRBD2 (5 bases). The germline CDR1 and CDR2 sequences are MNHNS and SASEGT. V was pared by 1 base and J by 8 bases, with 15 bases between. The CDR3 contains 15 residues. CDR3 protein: CASSEGGWTVDIQYF. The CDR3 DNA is TGTGCCAGCAGTGAAGGCGGTTGGACTGTGGACATTCAGTACTTC.

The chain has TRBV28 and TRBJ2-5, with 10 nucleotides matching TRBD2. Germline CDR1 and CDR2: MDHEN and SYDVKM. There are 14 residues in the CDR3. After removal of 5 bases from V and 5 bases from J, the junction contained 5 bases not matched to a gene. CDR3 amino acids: CASSNPGLAETQYF. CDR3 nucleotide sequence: TGTGCCAGCAGTAACCCGGGACTAGCGGAGACCCAGTACTTC.

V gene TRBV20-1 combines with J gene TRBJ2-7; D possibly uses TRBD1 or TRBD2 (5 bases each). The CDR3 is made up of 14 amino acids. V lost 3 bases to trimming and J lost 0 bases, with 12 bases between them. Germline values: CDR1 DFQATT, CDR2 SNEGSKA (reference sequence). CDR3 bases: TGCAGTGCTAGTGGGGGAGCGAGCTCCTACGAGCAGTACTTC. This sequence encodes CSASGGASSYEQYF.

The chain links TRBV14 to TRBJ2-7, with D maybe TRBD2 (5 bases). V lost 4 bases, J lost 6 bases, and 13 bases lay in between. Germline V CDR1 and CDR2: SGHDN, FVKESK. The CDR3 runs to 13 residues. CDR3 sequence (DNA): TGTGCCAGCAGCCCTCGGGGTTCGGGCGAGCAGTACTTC. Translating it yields CASSPRGSGEQYF.

The CDR3 sequence is CASSHHGTVGANVLTF. Written as DNA, the CDR3 is TGCGCCAGCAGCCACCACGGAACGGTTGGGGCCAACGTCCTGACTTTC. The chain combines TRBV4-3 with TRBJ2-6; D uncertain. The CDR3 length is 16 residues. Germline CDR1 LGHNA, CDR2 YSLEER. V lost 3 bases and J lost 3, with 12 bases in between.

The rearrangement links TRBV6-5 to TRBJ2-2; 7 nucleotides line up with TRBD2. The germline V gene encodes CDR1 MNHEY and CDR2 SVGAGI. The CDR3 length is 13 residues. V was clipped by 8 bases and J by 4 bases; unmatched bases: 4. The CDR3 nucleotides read TGTGCCAGCGGCGGGGGTGGCACCGGGGAGCTGTTTTTT. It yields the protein CASGGGGTGELFF.

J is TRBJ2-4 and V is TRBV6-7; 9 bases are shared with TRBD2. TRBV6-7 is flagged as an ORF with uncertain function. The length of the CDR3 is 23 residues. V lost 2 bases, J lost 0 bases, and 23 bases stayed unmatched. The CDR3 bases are TGTGCCAGCAGTTACCCCACCAGAACCCTTAGCGGGAGCCACTTTCTAGCCAAAAACATTCAGTACTTC. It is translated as CASSYPTRTLSGSHFLAKNIQYF.

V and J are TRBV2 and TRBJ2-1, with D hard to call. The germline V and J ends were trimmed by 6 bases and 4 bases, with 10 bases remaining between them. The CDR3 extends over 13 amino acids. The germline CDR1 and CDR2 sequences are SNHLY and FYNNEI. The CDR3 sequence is CASSPDGYNEQFF. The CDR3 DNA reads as TGTGCCAGCAGCCCGGACGGATACAATGAGCAGTTCTTC.

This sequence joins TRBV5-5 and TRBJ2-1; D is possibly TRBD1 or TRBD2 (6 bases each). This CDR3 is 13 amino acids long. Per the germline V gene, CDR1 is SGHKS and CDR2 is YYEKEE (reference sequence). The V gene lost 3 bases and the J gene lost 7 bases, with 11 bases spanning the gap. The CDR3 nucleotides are TGTGCCAGCAGCTCCGGGGGCGTGAATGAGCAGTTCTTC. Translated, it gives CASSSGGVNEQFF. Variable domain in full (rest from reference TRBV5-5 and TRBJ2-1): DAGVTQSPTHLIKTRGQQVTLRCSPISGHKSVSWYQQVLGQGPQFIFQYYEKEERGRGNFPDRFSARQFPNYSSELNVNALLLGDSALYLCASSSGGVNEQFFGPGTRLTVL.